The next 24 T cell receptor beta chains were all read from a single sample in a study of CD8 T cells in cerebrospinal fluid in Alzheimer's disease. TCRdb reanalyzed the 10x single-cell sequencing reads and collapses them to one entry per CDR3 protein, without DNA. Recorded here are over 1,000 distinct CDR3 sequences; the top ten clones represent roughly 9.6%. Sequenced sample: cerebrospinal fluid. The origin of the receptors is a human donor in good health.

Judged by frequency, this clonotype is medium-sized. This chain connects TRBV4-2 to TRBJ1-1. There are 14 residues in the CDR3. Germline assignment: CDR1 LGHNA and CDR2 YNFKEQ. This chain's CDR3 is CASSLQVGGTEAFF.

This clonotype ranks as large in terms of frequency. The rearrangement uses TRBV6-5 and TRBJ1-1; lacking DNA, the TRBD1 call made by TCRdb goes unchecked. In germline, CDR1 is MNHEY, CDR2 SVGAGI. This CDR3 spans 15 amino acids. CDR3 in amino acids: CASSPRGVPNTEAFF.

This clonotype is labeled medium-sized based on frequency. CDR3: CASSLAHLGGYTF. This chain links TRBV7-8 with TRBJ1-2. The CDR3 runs to 13 residues. Germline CDR1 SGHVS, CDR2 FQNEAQ.

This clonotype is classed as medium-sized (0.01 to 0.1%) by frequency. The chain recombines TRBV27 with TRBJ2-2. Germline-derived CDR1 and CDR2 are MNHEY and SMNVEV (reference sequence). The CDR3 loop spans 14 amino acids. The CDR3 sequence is CASRKTRNTGELFF.

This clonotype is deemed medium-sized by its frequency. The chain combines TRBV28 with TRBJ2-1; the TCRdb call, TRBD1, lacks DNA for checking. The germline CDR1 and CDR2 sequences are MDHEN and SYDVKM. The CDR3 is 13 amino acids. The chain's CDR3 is CASSLPLYNEQFF.

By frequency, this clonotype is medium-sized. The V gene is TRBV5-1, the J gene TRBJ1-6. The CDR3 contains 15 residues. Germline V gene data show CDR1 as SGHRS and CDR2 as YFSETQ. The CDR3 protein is CASSLESGHNSPLHF.

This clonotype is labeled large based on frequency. This chain's CDR3 is CASSEQGAYEQFF. The V and J genes are TRBV7-9 and TRBJ2-1; TCRdb proposes TRBD1, but this gene call is untestable without DNA. This CDR3 is built from 13 residues. Germline assignment: CDR1 SEHNR and CDR2 FQNEAQ (reference sequence).

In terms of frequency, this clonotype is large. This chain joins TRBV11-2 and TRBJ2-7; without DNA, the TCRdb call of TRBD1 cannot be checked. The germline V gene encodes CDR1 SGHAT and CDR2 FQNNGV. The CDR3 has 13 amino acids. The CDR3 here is CASQLIRGYEQYF.

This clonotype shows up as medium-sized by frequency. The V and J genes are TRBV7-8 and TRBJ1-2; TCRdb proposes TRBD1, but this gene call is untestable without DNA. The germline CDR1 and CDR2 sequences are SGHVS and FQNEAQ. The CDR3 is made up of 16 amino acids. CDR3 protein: CASSLAGLQGSGGYTF.

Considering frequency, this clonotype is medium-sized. CDR3: CASRGTGWNQPQHF. This chain joins TRBV28 and TRBJ1-5; absent DNA, TCRdb's TRBD1 call cannot be checked. CDR3 size: 14 residues. CDR1 MDHEN and CDR2 SYDVKM come from the germline V gene.

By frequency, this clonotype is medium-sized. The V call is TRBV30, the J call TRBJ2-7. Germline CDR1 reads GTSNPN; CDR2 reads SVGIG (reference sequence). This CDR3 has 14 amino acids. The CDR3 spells CAWSIDRNYYEQYF.

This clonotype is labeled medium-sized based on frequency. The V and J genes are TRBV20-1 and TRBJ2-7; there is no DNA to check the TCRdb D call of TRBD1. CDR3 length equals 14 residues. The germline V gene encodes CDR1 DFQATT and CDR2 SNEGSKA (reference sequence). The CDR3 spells CSPRKGAGAGEQYF.

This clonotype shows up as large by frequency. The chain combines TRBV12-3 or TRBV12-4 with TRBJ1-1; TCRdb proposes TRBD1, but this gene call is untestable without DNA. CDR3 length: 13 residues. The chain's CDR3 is CASITTGGTEAFF.

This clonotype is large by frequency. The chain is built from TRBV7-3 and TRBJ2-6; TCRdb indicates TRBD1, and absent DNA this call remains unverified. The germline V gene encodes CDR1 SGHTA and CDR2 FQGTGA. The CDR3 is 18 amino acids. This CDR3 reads CASSLRTEAFSGANVLTF.

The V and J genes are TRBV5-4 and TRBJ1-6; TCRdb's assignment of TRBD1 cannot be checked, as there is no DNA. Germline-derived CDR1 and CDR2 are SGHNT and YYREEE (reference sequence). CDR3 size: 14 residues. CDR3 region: CASGNRGYNSPLHF.

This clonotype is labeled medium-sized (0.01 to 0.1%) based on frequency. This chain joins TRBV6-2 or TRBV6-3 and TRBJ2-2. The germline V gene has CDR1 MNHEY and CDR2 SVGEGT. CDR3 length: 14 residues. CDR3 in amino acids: CASSFISNTGELFF.

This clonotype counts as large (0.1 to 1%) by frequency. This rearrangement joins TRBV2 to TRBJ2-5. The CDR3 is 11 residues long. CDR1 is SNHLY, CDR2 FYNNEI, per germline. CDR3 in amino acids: CATGKEETQYF.

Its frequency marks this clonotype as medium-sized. The CDR3 sequence: CSAGHNTEAFF. V and J are TRBV29-1 and TRBJ1-1. This CDR3 has 11 amino acids. CDR1 is SQVTM and CDR2 is ANQGSEA in the germline V gene. Drawing the rest from reference TRBV29-1 and TRBJ1-1, the complete variable domain is SAVISQKPSRDICQRGTSLTIQCQVDSQVTMMFWYRQQPGQSLTLIATANQGSEATYESGFVIDKFPISRPNLTFSTLTVSNMSPEDSSIYLCSAGHNTEAFFGQGTRLTVV.

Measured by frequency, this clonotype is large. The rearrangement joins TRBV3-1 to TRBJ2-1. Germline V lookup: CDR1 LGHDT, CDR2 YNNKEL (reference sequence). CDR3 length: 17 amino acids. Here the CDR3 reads CASSRFLGSSGGYEQFF.

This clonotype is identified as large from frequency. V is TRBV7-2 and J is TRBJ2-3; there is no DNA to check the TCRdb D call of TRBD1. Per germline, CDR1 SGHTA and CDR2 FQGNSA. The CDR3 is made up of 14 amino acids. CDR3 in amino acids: CASSSGGFTDTQYF.

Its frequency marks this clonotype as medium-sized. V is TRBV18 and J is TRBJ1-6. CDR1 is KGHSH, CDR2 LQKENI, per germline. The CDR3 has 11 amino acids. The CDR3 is CASSQNSPLHF.

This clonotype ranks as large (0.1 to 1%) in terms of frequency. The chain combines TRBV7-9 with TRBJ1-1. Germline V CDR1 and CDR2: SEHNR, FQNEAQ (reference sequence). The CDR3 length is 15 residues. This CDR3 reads CASSSLGGTDTEAFF.

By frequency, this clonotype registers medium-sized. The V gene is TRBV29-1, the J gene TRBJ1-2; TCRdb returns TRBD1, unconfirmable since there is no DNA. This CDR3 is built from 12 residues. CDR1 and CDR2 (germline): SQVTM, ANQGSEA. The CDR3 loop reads CSGGDSYYGYTF.

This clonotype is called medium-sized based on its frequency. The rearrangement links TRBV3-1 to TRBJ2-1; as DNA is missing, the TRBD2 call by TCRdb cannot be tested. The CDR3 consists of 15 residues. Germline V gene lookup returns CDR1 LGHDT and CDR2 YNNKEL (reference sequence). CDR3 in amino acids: CASSQDSLAGVEQFF.